The TCR beta chain described here comes from a study of cytomegalovirus exposure and HLA in healthy donors. PCR used 60 Vbeta primers and 13 Jbeta primers. Produced via immunoSEQ multiplex PCR; TCRdb's table is partial and in-frame only. The top ten clones hold less than 4.5% of a sample with some 210,000 clones, approximately 78% of them seen once. V shed 0 bases, J shed 1 base, and the junction held 4 bases outside the gene matches. The CDR3 has 15 amino acids. Per the germline V gene, CDR1 is SGHRS and CDR2 is YFSETQ. The rearrangement links TRBV5-1 to TRBJ2-7; the match to TRBD2 covers 7 bases. The sequence was collected from a male donor in good health and CMV-seronegative. Sample: PBMCs. The CDR3 loop reads CASSLVTSSSYEQYF. CDR3 DNA: TGCGCCAGCAGCTTGGTGACTAGCAGTTCCTACGAGCAGTACTTC.